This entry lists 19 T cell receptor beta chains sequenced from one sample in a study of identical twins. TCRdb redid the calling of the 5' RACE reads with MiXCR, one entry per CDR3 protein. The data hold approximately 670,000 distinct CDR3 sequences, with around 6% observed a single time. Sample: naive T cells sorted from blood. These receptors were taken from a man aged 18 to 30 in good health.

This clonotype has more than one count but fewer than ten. CDR3 coding DNA: TGTGCCAGCAGTTTTCGGGACACCCTCTATGGCTACACCTTC. It is translated as CASSFRDTLYGYTF. The J gene is TRBJ1-2, the V gene TRBV27; D perhaps matches TRBD1 (6 bases). Trimming cost V 3 bases and J 4 bases, with 12 bases left between them. Germline lookup yields CDR1 MNHEY and CDR2 SMNVEV (reference sequence). CDR3 size: 14 residues.

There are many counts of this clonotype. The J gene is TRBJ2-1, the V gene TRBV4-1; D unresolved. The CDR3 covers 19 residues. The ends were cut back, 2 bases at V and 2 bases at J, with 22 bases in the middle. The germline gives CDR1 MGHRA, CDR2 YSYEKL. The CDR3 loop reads CASSQPTRRRSSAYNEQFF. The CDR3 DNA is TGCGCCAGCAGCCAACCCACCCGACGCAGGTCGTCAGCCTACAATGAGCAGTTCTTC.

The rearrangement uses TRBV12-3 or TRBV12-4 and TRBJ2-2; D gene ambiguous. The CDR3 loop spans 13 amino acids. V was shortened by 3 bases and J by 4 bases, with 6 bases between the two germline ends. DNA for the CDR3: TGTGCCAGCAGTTTCCAGCCCACCGGGGAGCTGTTTTTT. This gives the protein CASSFQPTGELFF.

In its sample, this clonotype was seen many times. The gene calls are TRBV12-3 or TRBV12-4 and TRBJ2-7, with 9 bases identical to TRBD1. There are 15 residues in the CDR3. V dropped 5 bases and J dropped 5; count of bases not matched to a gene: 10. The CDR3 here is CASSLSGTGSHEQYF. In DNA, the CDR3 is TGTGCCAGCAGTCTCTCCGGGACAGGGTCTCACGAGCAGTACTTC.

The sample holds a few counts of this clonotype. The DNA for the CDR3 is TGTGCCATTAACAGGGGGCTGGGCTACACCTTC. Translated: CAINRGLGYTF. V gene TRBV10-3 combines with J gene TRBJ1-2; TRBD1 agrees at 9 bases. The junction had 4 bases not matched to a gene; V was cut back by 9 bases and J by 8 bases. The germline V gene encodes CDR1 ENHRY and CDR2 SYGVKD. This CDR3 contains 11 residues.

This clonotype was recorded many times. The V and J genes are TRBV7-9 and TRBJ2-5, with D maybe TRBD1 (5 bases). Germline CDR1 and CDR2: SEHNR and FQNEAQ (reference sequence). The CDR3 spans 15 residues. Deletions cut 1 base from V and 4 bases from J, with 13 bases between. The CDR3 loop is CASSLVPPGSETQYF. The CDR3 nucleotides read TGTGCCAGCAGCTTAGTTCCTCCAGGGTCAGAGACCCAGTACTTC. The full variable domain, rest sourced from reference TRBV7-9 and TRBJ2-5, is DTGVSQNPRHKITKRGQNVTFRCDPISEHNRLYWYRQTLGQGPEFLTYFQNEAQLEKSRLLSDRFSAERPKGSFSTLEIQRTEQGDSAMYLCASSLVPPGSETQYFGPGTRLLVL.

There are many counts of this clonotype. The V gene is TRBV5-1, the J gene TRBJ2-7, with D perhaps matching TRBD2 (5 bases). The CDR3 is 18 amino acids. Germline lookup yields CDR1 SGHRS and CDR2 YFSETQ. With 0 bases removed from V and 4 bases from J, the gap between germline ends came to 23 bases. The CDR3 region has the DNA TGCGCCAGCAGCTTGGATATCCAGGACTCCGCCGGCTTTTACGAGCAGTACTTC. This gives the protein CASSLDIQDSAGFYEQYF.

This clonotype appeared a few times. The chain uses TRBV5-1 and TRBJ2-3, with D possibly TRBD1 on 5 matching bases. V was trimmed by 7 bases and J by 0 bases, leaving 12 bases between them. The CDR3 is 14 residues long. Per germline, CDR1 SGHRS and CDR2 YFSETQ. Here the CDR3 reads CASGEGDSTDTQYF. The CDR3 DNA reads TGCGCCAGCGGGGAAGGGGATAGCACAGATACGCAGTATTTT.

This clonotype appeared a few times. The CDR3 nucleotides are TGCAGCGTTGACTTGGGCCTCTCTAGCTACACCTTC. It is translated as CSVDLGLSSYTF. The rearrangement uses TRBV29-1 and TRBJ1-2; D gene uncertain. CDR1 SQVTM and CDR2 ANQGSEA come from the germline V gene. The CDR3 is made up of 12 amino acids. V lost 3 bases to trimming and J lost 9 bases, with 14 bases between them.

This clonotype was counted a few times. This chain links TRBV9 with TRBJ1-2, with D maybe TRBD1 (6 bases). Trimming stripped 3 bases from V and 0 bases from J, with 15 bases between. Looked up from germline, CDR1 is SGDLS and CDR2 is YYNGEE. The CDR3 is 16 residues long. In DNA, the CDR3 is TGTGCCAGCAGCGACCCGAGAGGACAGACTAACTATGGCTACACCTTC. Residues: CASSDPRGQTNYGYTF. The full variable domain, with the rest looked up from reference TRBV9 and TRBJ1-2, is DSGVTQTPKHLITATGQRVTLRCSPRSGDLSVYWYQQSLDQGLQFLIQYYNGEERAKGNILERFSAQQFPDLHSELNLSSLELGDSALYFCASSDPRGQTNYGYTFGSGTRLTVV.

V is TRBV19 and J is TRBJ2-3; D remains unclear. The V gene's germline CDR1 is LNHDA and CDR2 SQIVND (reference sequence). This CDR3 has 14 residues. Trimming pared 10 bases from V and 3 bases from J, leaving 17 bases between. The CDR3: CATSRSMTTDTQYF. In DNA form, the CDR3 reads TGTGCCACCTCACGGAGTATGACGACAGATACGCAGTATTTT.

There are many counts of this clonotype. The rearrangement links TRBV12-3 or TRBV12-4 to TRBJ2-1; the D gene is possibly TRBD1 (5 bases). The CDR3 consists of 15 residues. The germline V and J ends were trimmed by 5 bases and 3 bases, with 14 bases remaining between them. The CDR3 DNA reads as TGTGCCAGCAGTCCATCGACAGCGATCTACAATGAGCAGTTCTTC. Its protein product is CASSPSTAIYNEQFF.

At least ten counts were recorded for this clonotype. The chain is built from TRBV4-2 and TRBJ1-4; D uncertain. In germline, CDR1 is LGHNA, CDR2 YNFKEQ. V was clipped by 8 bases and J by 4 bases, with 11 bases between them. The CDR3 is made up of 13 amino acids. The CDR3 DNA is TGTGCCAGCCGGGAACCCAATAATGAAAAACTGTTTTTT. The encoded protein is CASREPNNEKLFF.

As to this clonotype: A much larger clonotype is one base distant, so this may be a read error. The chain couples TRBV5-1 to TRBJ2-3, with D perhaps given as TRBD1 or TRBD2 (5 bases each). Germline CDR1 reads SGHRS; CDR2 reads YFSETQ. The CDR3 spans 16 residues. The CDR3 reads CASSTGLIPSTDAQYF. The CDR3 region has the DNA TGCGCCAGCAGCACAGGACTGATTCCTAGCACAGATGCGCAGTATTTT. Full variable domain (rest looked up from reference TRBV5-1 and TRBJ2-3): KAGVTQTPRYLIKTRGQQVTLSCSPISGHRSVSWYQQTPGQGLQFLFEYFSETQRNKGNFPGRFSGRQFSNSRSEMNVSTLELGDSALYLCASSTGLIPSTDAQYFGPGTRLTVL.

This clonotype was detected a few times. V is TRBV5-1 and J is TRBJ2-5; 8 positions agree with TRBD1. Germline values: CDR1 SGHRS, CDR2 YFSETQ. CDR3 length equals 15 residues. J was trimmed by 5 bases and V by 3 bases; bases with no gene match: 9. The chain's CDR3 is CASSSGQGIWETQYF. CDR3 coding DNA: TGCGCCAGCAGCTCAGGACAGGGTATATGGGAGACCCAGTACTTC.

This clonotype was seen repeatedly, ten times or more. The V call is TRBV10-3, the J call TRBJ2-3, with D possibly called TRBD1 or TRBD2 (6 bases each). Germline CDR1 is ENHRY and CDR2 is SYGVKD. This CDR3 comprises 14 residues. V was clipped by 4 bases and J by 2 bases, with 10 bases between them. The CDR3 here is CAISVGGSTDTQYF. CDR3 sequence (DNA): TGTGCCATCAGTGTGGGGGGCTCCACAGATACGCAGTATTTT.

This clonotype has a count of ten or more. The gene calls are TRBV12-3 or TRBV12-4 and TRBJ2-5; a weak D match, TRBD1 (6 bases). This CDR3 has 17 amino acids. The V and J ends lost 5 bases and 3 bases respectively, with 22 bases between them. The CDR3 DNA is TGTGCCAGCAGTCCTCTCCCGGGACACCCAACGGAAGAGACCCAGTACTTC. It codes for CASSPLPGHPTEETQYF.

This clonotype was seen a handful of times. The CDR3 protein is CASSGAGTGNEQYF. The CDR3 DNA is TGTGCCAGCAGCGGCGCCGGGACAGGAAACGAGCAGTACTTC. The rearrangement joins TRBV9 to TRBJ2-7; TRBD1 aligns across 8 bases. The germline V gene has CDR1 SGDLS and CDR2 YYNGEE. This CDR3 region has 14 residues. Trimming at V came to 3 bases and at J to 5 bases, leaving 7 bases not matched to a gene.

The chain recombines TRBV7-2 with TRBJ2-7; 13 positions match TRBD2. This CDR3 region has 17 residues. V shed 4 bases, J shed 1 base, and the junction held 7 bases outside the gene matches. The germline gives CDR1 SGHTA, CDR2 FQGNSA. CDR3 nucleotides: TGTGCCAGCAGCTCCTACCCGACTAGCGGGAGGTCCTACGAGCAGTACTTC. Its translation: CASSSYPTSGRSYEQYF.